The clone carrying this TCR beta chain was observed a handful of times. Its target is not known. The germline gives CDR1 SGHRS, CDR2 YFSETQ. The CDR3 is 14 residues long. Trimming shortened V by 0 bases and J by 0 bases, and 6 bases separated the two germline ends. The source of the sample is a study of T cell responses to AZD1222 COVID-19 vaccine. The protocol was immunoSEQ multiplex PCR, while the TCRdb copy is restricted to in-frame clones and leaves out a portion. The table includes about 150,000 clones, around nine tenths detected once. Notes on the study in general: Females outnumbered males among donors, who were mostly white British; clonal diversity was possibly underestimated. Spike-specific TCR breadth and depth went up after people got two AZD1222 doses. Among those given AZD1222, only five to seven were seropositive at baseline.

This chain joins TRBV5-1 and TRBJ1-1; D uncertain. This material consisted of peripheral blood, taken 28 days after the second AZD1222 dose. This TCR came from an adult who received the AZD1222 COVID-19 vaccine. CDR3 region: CASSLAAVNTEAFF. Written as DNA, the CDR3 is TGCGCCAGCAGCTTGGCCGCGGTGAACACTGAAGCTTTCTTT.